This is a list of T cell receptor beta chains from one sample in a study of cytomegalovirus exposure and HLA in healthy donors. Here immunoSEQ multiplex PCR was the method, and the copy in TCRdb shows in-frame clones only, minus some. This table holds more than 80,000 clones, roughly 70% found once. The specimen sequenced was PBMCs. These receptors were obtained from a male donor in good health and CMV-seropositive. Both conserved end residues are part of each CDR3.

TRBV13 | CASSTRGLNSPYEQYF
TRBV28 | CASTLAGGETQYF
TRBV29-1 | CSVGSGQGIYEQYF
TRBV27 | CASSPRRNTQYF
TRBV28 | CASNPGFYEQYF
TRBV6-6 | CASSKMRNEQFF
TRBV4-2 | CASSQIWGGRQHEQYF
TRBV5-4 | CASSAGLAGGAETQYF
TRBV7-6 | CASSPKEGSYEQYF
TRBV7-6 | CASSDTGFYGYTF
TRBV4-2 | CASSQTQLGRGGGRVQDYEQYF
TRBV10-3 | CAAYDHRDSYEQYF
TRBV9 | CASSAALWEVAFF
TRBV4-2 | CASSQPGGAANYGYTF
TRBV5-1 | CASARLGDRGREQYF
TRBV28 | CASSSVVLGVQPQHF
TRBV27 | CASRGQGGNRGNEKLFF
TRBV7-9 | CASSTRGAGGEKLFF
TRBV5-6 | CASSDRTGKTRLGTF
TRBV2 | CASSEAPTASGTEAFF
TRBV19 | CASRRGTEAFF
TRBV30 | CAWRAGEDRRYTEAFF
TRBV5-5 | CASSSRHGNQPQHF
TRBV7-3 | CASSLEGLVGETQYF
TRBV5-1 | CASSVNPQGAGGNQPQHF
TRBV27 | CASRDLASLYNEQFF
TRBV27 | CASRATGTGSYSNQPQHF
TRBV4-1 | CASSQTDSQETQYF
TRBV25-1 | CASRDEGTSGRAGGEQFF
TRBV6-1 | CASSEVRGGTDTQYF
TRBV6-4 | CASSDRGTSAYNEQFF
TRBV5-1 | CASSTGTVNEKLFF
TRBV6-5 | CASSYQGVSEQYF
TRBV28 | CASSQDRGTYNEQFF
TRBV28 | CASSVGAGGISRNQPQHF
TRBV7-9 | CASSRRAVYNEQFF
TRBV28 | CASSLWGRDNEKLFF
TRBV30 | CAWSIGGAGSGKTQYF
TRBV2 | CASSDRDRGYSGANVLTF
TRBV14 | CASSQLLRVREQFF
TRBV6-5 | CASSGETGDSYEQYF
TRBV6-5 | CASSYSGSGLGETQYF
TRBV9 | CASSVGGGRDTEAFF
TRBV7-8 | CASSPRQAWGTEAFF
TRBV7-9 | CASSPRETGVPEAFF
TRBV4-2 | CASSLGGRANTEAFF
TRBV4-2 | CASSPTPGQGGETQYF
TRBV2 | CASSDRQAITDTQYF
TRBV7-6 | CASSLGSSGGNEQFF
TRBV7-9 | CASSLEGVPHYGYTF
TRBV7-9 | CSSSRWDSIYEQYF
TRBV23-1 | CASSQEGGQGACEQYF